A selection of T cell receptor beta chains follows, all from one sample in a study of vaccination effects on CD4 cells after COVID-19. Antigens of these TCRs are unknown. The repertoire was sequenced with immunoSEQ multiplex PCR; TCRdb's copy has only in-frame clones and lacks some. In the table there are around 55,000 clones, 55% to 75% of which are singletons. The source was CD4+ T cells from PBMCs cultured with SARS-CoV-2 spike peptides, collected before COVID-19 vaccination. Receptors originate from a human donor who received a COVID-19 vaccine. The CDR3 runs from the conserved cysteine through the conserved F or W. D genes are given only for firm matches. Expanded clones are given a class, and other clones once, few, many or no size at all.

CDR3: CASSLSRWGRANTEAFF
DNA: TGTGCCAGCAGCTTATCAAGGTGGGGCAGGGCAAACACTGAAGCTTTCTTT
J: TRBJ1-1
size: -
V: TRBV7-9
D: -

CDR3: CASSSLAGHGYEQYF
DNA: TGTGCCAGCAGCTCTTTAGCGGGACACGGTTACGAGCAGTACTTC
J: TRBJ2-7
size: -
V: TRBV5-6
D: TRBD2

CDR3: CASSPRGQRISYNEQFF
DNA: TGCGCCAGCAGCCCGAGAGGACAGCGAATCTCCTACAATGAGCAGTTCTTC
J: TRBJ2-1
size: -
V: TRBV5-1
D: -

CDR3: CASSVIGSGANVLTF
DNA: TGTGCCAGCAGCGTAATAGGCTCTGGGGCCAACGTCCTGACTTTC
J: TRBJ2-6
size: -
V: TRBV7-2
D: -

CDR3: CASSPVYSNQPQHF
DNA: TGTGCCAGCTCACCAGTGTATAGCAATCAGCCCCAGCATTTT
J: TRBJ1-5
size: -
V: TRBV18
D: -

CDR3: CASSLSGGLSQDTQYF
DNA: TGTGCCAGCAGTTTATCGGGGGGGCTCTCACAAGATACGCAGTATTTT
J: TRBJ2-3
size: -
V: TRBV28
D: TRBD2

CDR3: CASSFGGYEQYF
DNA: TGTGCCAGCAGTTTTGGAGGCTACGAGCAGTACTTC
J: TRBJ2-7
size: -
V: TRBV12-3/TRBV12-4
D: -

CDR3: CASSSRDSHNSPLHF
DNA: TGTGCCAGCAGCTCCCGGGACAGCCATAATTCACCCCTCCACTTT
J: TRBJ1-6
size: few
V: TRBV7-9
D: TRBD1

CDR3: CASSPQGINEQFF
DNA: TGTGCCAGCAGCCCACAGGGGATCAATGAGCAGTTCTTC
J: TRBJ2-1
size: -
V: TRBV7-9
D: TRBD1

CDR3: CASSQDRLAKNIQYF
DNA: TGTGCCAGCAGCCAGGACAGACTAGCCAAAAACATTCAGTACTTC
J: TRBJ2-4
size: -
V: TRBV4-2
D: -

CDR3: CASSESGNTIYF
DNA: TGTGCCAGCAGTGAGTCTGGAAACACCATATATTTT
J: TRBJ1-3
size: -
V: TRBV6-1
D: -

CDR3: CASSLAGGRGYEQYF
DNA: TGTGCCAGCAGCTTGGCAGGGGGCAGGGGGTACGAGCAGTACTTC
J: TRBJ2-7
size: -
V: TRBV5-4
D: TRBD1

CDR3: CASCSSGARTEQFF
DNA: TGTGCCAGCTGTTCTAGCGGGGCCCGGACTGAGCAGTTCTTC
J: TRBJ2-1
size: -
V: TRBV28
D: TRBD2

CDR3: CASRRSADFGQPQHF
DNA: TGTGCCAGCAGGAGGTCGGCGGATTTCGGTCAGCCCCAGCATTTT
J: TRBJ1-5
size: -
V: TRBV6-5
D: -

CDR3: CATSRDPTPTDTQYF
DNA: TGTGCCACCAGCAGAGATCCGACCCCCACAGATACGCAGTATTTT
J: TRBJ2-3
size: few
V: TRBV15
D: -

CDR3: CASSQDLSSRGTGELFF
DNA: TGCGCCAGCAGCCAAGATTTGAGTAGCAGGGGCACCGGGGAGCTGTTTTTT
J: TRBJ2-2
size: -
V: TRBV4-3
D: -

CDR3: CASSFEGVGTEAFF
DNA: TGTGCCAGCAGCTTTGAGGGGGTGGGCACTGAAGCTTTCTTT
J: TRBJ1-1
size: -
V: TRBV7-9
D: -

CDR3: CASSPGQGGYGYTF
DNA: TGCGCCAGCAGCCCGGGACAGGGAGGGTATGGCTACACCTTC
J: TRBJ1-2
size: -
V: TRBV5-1
D: TRBD1

CDR3: CASTDWGRDYEQYF
DNA: TGTGCCAGCACCGACTGGGGAAGGGACTACGAGCAGTACTTC
J: TRBJ2-7
size: few
V: TRBV2
D: -

CDR3: CASSSILVKETQYF
DNA: TGCGCCAGCAGTAGCATTCTCGTCAAAGAGACCCAGTACTTC
J: TRBJ2-5
size: -
V: TRBV5-1
D: -

CDR3: CAISPSLASGETQYF
DNA: TGTGCCATCAGCCCCTCATTGGCCAGCGGGGAGACCCAGTACTTC
J: TRBJ2-5
size: -
V: TRBV10-3
D: -

CDR3: CAWRPRDRGYNQPQHF
DNA: TGTGCCTGGAGACCCCGGGACAGGGGGTACAATCAGCCCCAGCATTTT
J: TRBJ1-5
size: -
V: TRBV30
D: TRBD1

CDR3: CASSRGSYNTDTQYF
DNA: TGCGCCAGCAGCCGAGGATCCTACAACACAGATACGCAGTATTTT
J: TRBJ2-3
size: -
V: TRBV4-1
D: -

CDR3: CASSYSGQSNSPLHF
DNA: TGTGCCAGCAGTTACTCGGGCCAGAGTAATTCACCCCTCCACTTT
J: TRBJ1-6
size: -
V: TRBV6-5
D: -

CDR3: CASSSDRVYEQYF
DNA: TGTGCCAGCAGCTCAGACAGGGTATACGAGCAGTACTTC
J: TRBJ2-7
size: -
V: TRBV5-5
D: TRBD1

CDR3: CASSPTGGSFYGYTF
DNA: TGTGCCAGCTCACCTACAGGGGGATCCTTCTATGGCTACACCTTC
J: TRBJ1-2
size: few
V: TRBV18
D: TRBD1

CDR3: CASSRGGLINTGELFF
DNA: TGTGCCAGCTCCCGAGGGGGACTCATAAACACCGGGGAGCTGTTTTTT
J: TRBJ2-2
size: -
V: TRBV18
D: -

CDR3: CASSPGGSVVHTEAFF
DNA: TGTGCCAGCAGCCCCGGGGGTTCGGTAGTCCACACTGAAGCTTTCTTT
J: TRBJ1-1
size: few
V: TRBV4-2
D: -